The clone carrying this T cell receptor (beta chain) was counted many times. At one end, the junction sequence differs from germline, possibly due to a read error. The sample comes from a study of CD8+CD57+ T cells in acquired aplastic anemia. Study information: Mean yield of DNA from sorted CD4+ and CD8+ cells was approximately 3 ug.

The length of the CDR3 is 10 residues. Germline V lookup: CDR1 DFQATT, CDR2 SNEGSKA (reference sequence). Patients picked for sequencing had shown CD8+CD57+ cell expansion detected by flow cytometry. Acquired aplastic anemia of severe grade affected all patients. Blood was sampled before the patients had received any therapy. Genomic DNA was employed as the template in profiling TCR beta VDJ and CDR3. TCRdb reanalysed the reads using MiXCR and keeps one entry per CDR3 protein. Among about 160,000 distinct CDR3 sequences, roughly 48% were seen once, and the ten largest hold approximately 3%. Sequencing was done on a sample of sorted CD4+, CD8+, or CD8+CD57+ T cells (not recorded which) from PBMCs. The sequence was collected from a human donor with aplastic anemia. The J gene is TRBJ2-7, the V gene TRBV20-1; D is possibly TRBD1 (5 bases). Here the CDR3 reads CSASGFSSTF. CDR3 bases: TGCAGTGCTTCAGGGTTTAGCTCTACATTC.